This TCR beta chain comes out of a study of beta chain features in type 1 diabetes. A remark on this clone: The antigen is not known.

Expressed TCRB transcripts were sequenced after all isolated RNA was converted to cDNA. The method was immunoSEQ multiplex PCR; TCRdb's version includes in-frame clones alone and lacks a portion of them. Counted here are 300,000 to 450,000 clones, 9.5% to 10% occurring once; the ten biggest clones make up about 0.64%. Study-level findings and limits: No resolution was reached here on whether HLA type influences TCRB rearrangement. Insertions were fewer and deletions more numerous at VDJ junctions in type 1 diabetes patients. TCRB CDR3 length was moderately but significantly reduced in all four CD4+ subsets of Type 1 diabetes patients.

Source material: central memory CD4+ T cells from blood. This clonotype was obtained from a man aged 25-45 years with type 1 diabetes.

The CDR3 loop is CASSHVGTGGNEQFF. The CDR3 DNA follows: TGTGCCAGCAGCCACGTGGGGACAGGGGGCAATGAGCAGTTCTTC. The V gene is TRBV6-1, the J gene TRBJ2-1; TRBD1 agrees at 11 bases. This CDR3 region has 15 residues. The germline V gene has CDR1 MNHNS and CDR2 SASEGT. J lost 6 bases, V lost 6 bases, and 7 bases had no gene match.